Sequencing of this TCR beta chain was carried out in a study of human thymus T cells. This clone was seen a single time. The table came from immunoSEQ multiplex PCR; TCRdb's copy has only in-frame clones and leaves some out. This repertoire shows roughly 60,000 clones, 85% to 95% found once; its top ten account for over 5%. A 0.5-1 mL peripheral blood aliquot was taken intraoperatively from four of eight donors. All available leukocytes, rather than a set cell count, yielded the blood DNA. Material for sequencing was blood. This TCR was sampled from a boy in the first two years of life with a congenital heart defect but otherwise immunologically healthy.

This CDR3 reads CASTLLIVQYF. The CDR3 DNA sequence: TGCGCCAGCACCCTCTTAATTGTTCAATACTTC. The V gene is TRBV23-1, the J gene TRBJ2-7; D remains ambiguous. TRBV23-1 is treated as an ORF (open reading frame) with a function not yet certain. There are 11 residues in the CDR3. V was shortened by 7 bases and J by 13 bases, with 17 bases between the two germline ends.